The T cell receptor beta chain under discussion was sequenced for a study of cytomegalovirus exposure and HLA in healthy donors. Whole-study findings and limits: For most TCR beta V segments, an earlier analysis put the productive rate at about 90% or about 30% of the time. The classifier was said to identify cytomegalovirus status with high specificity and sensitivity. Immune exposure information comprised only CMV serostatus. Investigators reported under 200 TCR beta chains as tied to cytomegalovirus.

Researchers ran the PCR with 60 Vbeta and 13 Jbeta primers. Here immunoSEQ multiplex PCR was the method, and the copy in TCRdb shows in-frame clones only, minus some. In the table there are roughly 120,000 clones, around 80% of which are singletons. Germline V gene data show CDR1 as ENHRY and CDR2 as SYGVKD. CDR3 length equals 14 residues. Germline trimming cut 5 bases from V and 5 bases from J; bases unmatched to any gene: 3. Regarding this clone: Antigen unknown.

This chain joins TRBV10-3 and TRBJ1-4, with TRBD1 matching 9 bases. What was sequenced was PBMCs. The source is a man aged 50 or older in good health and CMV-seronegative. CDR3 in amino acids: CAISRQGGNEKLFF. For the CDR3, the DNA is TGTGCCATCAGTAGACAGGGGGGAAATGAAAAACTGTTTTTT.